This TCR beta chain stems from a study of T cell repertoires in cytomegalovirus infection. Study context: CMV epitopes that were recently identified and HLA-C-restricted were used alongside well-studied HLA-B-restricted ones. Evidence of both CMV infection and a matching HLA type came from public TCR beta signatures. General study results and limits: The study found HLA-C-restricted CMV-specific TCR beta clonotypes dominating the ex vivo response.

V was trimmed by 5 bases and J by 8 bases, leaving 21 bases between them. The germline CDR1 and CDR2 sequences are DFQATT and SNEGSKA (reference sequence). The CDR3 sequence is 14 residues long. TCRdb itself ran the reads through MiXCR, one entry per CDR3 protein. The data show about 89,000 distinct CDR3 sequences, with 25% to 30% seen just once and around 68% held by the top ten. This clonotype was counted only a few times. What it binds is unknown. The sequence derives from a human donor in good health (CMV status not recorded). Some clones in this sample may be carry-over from other donors' samples. This specimen consisted of CD8+ T cells from cultured PBMCs, obtained from culture after CMV antigen stimulation. V usage is TRBV20-1 and J usage is TRBJ1-2; no reliable D call. The CDR3 spells CSASLDPIGEGYTF. CDR3 nucleotide sequence: TGCAGTGCTTCCCTGGACCCTATCGGCGAGGGCTACACCTTC.